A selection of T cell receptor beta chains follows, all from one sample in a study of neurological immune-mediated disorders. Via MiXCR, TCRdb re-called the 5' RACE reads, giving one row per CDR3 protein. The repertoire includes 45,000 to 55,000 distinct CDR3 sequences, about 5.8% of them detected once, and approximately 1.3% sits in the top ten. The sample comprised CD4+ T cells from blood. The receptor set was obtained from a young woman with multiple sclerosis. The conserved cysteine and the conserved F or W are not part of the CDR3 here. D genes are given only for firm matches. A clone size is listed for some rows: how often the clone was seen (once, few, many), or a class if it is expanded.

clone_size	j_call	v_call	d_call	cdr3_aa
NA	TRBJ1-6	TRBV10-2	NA	ASSESGGANSPLH
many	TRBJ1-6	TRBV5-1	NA	ASSLVVGSPLH
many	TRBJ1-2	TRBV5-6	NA	ASSLGQETAYT
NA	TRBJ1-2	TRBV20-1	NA	SGTDSRHSYT
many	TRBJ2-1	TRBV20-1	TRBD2	SARPTGSGRANEQF
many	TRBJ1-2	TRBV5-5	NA	ASSGRELSYGYT
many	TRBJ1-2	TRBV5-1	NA	ASSLGITTNYGYT
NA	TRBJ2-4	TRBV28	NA	ASSLRPALAKNIQY
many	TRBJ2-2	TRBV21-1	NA	ANRRVITTVQSNTGELF
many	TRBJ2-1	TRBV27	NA	ASSLAGLDNEQF
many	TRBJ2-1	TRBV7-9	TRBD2	ASSLGLLGLAGSYNEQF
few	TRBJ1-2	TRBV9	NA	ASSPPTGSGTGGGYT
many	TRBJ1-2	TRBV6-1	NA	ASNPEPRYGYT
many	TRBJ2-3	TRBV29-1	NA	GIAVDTQY
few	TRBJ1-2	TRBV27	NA	ASSDGTYYGYT
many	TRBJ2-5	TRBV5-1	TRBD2	ASSGGTTVETQY
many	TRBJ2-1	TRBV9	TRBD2	ASSVVGGRAFGEQF
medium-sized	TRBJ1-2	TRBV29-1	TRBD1	SVDPGTAHYGYT
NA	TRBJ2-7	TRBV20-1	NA	SARDWDGGYEQY
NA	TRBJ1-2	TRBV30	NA	AWSDLNIH
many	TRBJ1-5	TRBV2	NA	ASSPEAGSNQPQH
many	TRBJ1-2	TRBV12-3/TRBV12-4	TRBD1	ASSPGGQRNEG
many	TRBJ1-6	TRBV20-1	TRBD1	RASQGALKSTLH
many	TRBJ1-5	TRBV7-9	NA	ASSPRNQDSNQPQH
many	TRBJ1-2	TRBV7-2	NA	ASSLGAQKNYGYT
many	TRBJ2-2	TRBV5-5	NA	ASSPRGTGELF
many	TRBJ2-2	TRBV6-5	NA	ASSYSPVVSNTGELF
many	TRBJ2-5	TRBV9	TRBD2	ASSARAGGPGETQY
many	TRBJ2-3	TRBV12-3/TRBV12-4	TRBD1	ASSTGGEATQY
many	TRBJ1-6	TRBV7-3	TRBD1	ASSLTSGQGNSPLH
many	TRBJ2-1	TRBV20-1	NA	SAFLGRVNEQF
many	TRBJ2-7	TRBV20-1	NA	SAVDGVSYEQY
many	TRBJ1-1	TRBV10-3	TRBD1	AITIGQGKTEAF
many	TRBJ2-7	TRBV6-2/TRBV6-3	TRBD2	ASRQLAGRTYEQY
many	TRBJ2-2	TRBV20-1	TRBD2	SASSPGLAGGTGELF
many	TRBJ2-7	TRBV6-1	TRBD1	ASSEAGTGNYEQY
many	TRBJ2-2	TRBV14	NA	ASSQSRGGAGELF
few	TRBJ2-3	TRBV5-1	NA	ASSWGEISDTQY
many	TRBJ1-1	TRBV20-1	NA	SASLRGRNTEAF
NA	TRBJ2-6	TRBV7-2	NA	ASSLEQSSGANVLT
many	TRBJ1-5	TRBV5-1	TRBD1	ASSLGTGGNMQPQH
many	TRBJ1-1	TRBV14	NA	ASSQDPPRNTEAF
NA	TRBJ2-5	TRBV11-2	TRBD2	ASSSWASGNQETQY
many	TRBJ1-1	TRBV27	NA	ASSLEGLPNTEAF
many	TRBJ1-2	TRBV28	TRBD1	ASSFIGGQELRVMGYT
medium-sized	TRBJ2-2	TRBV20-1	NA	SASIPTGELF
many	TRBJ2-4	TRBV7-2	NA	ASSLARAKNIQY
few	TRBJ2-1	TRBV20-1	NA	SASMSGDTYNEQF
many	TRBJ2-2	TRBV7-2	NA	ASSLVRSSSIAGELF
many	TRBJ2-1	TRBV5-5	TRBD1	ASSPSRDRGNEQF
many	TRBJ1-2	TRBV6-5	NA	AGVGGPGYT
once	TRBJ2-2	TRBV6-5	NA	ASSLDVANTGELF
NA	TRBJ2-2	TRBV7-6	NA	ASSNPGVGELF
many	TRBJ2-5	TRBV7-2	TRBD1	ASSLTRNRGQETQY
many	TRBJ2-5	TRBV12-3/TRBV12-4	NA	ASRTHYQETQY
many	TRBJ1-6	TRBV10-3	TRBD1	AISELDRVSPLH
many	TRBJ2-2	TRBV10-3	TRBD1	AISESKRQGTGELF
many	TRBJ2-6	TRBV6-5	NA	ASSDRGPTPGANVLT